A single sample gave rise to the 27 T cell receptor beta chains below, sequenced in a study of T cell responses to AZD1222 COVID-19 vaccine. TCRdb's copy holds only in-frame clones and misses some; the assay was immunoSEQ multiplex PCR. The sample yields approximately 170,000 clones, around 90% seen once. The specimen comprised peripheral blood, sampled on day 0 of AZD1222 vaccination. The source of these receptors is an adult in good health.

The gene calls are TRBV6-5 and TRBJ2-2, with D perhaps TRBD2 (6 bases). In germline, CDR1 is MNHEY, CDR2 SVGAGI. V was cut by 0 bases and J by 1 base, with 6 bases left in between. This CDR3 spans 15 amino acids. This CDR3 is CASSYSSGNTGELFF. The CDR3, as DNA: TGTGCCAGCAGTTACTCTAGCGGGAACACCGGGGAGCTGTTTTTT.

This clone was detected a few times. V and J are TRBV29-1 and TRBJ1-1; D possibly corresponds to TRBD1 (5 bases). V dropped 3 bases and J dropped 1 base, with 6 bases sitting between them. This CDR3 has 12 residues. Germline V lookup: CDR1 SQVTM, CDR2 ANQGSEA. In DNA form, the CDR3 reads TGCAGCGTTGAGGGGGGGAACACTGAAGCTTTCTTT. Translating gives CSVEGGNTEAFF.

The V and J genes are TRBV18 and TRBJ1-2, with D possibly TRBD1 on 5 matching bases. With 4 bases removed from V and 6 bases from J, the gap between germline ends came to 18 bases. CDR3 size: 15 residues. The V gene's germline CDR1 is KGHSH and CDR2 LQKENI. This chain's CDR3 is CASSRRAQRGDGYTF. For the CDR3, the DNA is TGTGCCAGCTCACGCAGGGCTCAGCGAGGGGATGGCTACACCTTC.

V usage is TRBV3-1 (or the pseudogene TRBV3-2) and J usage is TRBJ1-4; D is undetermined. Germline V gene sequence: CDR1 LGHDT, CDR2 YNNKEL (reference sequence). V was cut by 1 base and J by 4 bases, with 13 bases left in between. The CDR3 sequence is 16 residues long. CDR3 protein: CASSQVARWSNEKLFF. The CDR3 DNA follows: TGTGCCAGCAGCCAAGTGGCCCGTTGGAGTAATGAAAAACTGTTTTTT.

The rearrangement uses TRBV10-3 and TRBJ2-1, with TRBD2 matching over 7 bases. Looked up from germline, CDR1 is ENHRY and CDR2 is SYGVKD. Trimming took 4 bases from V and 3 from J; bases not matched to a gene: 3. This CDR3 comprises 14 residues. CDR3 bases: TGTGCCATCAGTGGGAGCGGGGACTACAATGAGCAGTTCTTC. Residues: CAISGSGDYNEQFF.

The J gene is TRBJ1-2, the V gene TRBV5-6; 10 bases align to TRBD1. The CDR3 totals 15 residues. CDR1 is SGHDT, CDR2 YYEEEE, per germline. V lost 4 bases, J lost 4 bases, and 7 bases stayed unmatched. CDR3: CASSGPGQGSYGYTF. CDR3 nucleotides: TGTGCCAGCAGCGGACCGGGACAGGGGAGCTATGGCTACACCTTC.

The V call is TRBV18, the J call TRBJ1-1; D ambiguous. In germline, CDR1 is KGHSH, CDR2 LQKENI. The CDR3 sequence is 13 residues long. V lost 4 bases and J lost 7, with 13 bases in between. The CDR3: CASSQGNRIEAFF. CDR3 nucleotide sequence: TGTGCCAGCTCACAAGGGAACCGGATTGAAGCTTTCTTT.

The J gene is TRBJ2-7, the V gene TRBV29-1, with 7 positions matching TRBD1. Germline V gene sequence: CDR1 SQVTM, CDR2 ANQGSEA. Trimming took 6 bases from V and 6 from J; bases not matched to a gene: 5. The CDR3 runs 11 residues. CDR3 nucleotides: TGCAGCGTCTCCGACAGGGTCGAGCAGTACTTC. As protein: CSVSDRVEQYF.

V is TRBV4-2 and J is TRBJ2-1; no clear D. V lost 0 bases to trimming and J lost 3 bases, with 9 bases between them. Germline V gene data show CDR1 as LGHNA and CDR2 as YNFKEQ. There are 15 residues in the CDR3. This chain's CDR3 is CASSQDPAVYNEQFF. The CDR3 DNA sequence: TGTGCCAGCAGCCAAGACCCAGCAGTCTACAATGAGCAGTTCTTC.

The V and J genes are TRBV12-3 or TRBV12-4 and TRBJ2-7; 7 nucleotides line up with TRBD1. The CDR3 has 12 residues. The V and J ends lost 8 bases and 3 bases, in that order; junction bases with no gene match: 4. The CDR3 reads CASRRDSYEQYF. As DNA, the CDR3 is TGTGCCAGCCGTCGGGACAGCTACGAGCAGTACTTC.

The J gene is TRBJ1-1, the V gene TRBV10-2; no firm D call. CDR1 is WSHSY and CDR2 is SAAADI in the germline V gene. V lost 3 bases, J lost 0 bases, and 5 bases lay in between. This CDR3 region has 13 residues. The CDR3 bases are TGCGCCAGCAGTGATAGGTTGAACACTGAAGCTTTCTTT. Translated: CASSDRLNTEAFF.

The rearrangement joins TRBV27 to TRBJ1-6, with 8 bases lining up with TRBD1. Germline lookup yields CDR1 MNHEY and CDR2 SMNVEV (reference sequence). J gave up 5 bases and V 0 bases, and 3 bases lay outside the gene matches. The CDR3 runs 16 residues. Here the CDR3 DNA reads TGTGCCAGCAGTTTATCTCAGGGGGCGAATAATTCACCCCTCCACTTT. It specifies CASSLSQGANNSPLHF.

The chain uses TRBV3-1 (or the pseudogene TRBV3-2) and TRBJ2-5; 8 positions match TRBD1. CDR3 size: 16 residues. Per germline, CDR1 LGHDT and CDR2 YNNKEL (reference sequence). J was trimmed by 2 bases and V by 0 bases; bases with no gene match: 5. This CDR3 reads CASSQDLTGGQETQYF. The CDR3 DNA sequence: TGTGCCAGCAGCCAAGATCTAACAGGGGGACAAGAGACCCAGTACTTC.

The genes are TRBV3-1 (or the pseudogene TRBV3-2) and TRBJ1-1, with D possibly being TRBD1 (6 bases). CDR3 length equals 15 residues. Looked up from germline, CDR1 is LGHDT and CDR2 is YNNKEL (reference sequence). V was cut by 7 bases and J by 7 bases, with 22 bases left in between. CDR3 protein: CASNLDRSSYREAFF. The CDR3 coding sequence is TGTGCCAGCAACCTGGACAGAAGCAGTTACCGTGAAGCTTTCTTT.

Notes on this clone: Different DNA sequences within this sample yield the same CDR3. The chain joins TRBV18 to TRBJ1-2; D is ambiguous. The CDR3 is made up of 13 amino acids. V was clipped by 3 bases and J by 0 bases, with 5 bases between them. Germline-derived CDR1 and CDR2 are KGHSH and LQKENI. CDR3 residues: CASSPGTNYGYTF. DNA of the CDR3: TGTGCCAGCTCACCGGGAACTAACTATGGCTACACCTTC.

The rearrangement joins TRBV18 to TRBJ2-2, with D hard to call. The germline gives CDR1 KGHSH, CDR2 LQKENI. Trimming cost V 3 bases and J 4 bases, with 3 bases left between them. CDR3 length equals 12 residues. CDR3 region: CASSPSTGELFF. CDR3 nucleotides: TGTGCCAGCTCACCGAGCACCGGGGAGCTGTTTTTT.

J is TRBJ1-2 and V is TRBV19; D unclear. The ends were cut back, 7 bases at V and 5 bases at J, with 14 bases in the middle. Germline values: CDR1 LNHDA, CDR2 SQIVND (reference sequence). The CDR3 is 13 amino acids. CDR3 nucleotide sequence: TGTGCCAGTAAGGACCCTGGCCCTTATGGCTACACCTTC. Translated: CASKDPGPYGYTF.

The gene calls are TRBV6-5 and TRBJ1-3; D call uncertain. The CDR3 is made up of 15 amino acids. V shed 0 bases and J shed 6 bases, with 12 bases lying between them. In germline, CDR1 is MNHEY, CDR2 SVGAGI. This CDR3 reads CASSYSVRSANTIYF. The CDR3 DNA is TGTGCCAGCAGTTACTCGGTGCGGTCGGCAAACACCATATATTTT.

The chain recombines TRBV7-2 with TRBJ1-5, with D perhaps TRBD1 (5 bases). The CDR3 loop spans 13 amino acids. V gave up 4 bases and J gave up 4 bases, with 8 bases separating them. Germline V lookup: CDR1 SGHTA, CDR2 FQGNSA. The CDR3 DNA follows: TGTGCCAGCAGCTCCAGACAGAATCAGCCCCAGCATTTT. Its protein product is CASSSRQNQPQHF.

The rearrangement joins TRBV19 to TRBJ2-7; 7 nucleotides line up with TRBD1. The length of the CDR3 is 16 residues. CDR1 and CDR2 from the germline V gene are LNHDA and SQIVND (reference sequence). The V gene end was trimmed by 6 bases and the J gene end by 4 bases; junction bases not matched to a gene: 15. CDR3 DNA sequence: TGTGCCAGTAGCCCACCCCAGACAGGGCCGTGGTACGAGCAGTACTTC. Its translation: CASSPPQTGPWYEQYF.

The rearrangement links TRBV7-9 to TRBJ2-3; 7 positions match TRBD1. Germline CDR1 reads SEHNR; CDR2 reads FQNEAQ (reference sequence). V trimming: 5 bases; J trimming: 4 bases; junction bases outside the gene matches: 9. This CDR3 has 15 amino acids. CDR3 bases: TGTGCCAGCAGCGGACAGGACGTAGCTCCAGATACGCAGTATTTT. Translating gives CASSGQDVAPDTQYF. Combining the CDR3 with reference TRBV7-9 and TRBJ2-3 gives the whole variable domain DTGVSQNPRHKITKRGQNVTFRCDPISEHNRLYWYRQTLGQGPEFLTYFQNEAQLEKSRLLSDRFSAERPKGSFSTLEIQRTEQGDSAMYLCASSGQDVAPDTQYFGPGTRLTVL.

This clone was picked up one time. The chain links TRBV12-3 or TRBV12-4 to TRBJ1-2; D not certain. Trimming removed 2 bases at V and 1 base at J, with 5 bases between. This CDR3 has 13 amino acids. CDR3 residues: CASSLTVNYGYTF. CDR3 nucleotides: TGTGCCAGCAGTTTAACAGTTAACTATGGCTACACCTTC.

The CDR3 DNA reads as TGTGCCAGCAGCCTGAGCGGGGGGAAGGGAGATACGCAGTATTTT. Translated: CASSLSGGKGDTQYF. The chain has TRBV3-1 (or the pseudogene TRBV3-2) and TRBJ2-3; 9 bases fit TRBD2. Per the germline V gene, CDR1 is LGHDT and CDR2 is YNNKEL (reference sequence). Germline trimming cut 4 bases from V and 5 bases from J; bases unmatched to any gene: 7. The length of the CDR3 is 15 residues.

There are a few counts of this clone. In nucleotides, the CDR3 is TGTGCCAGCAGCTCGACAGGGCTTTATAATTCACCCCTCCACTTT. Translating it yields CASSSTGLYNSPLHF. The chain carries TRBV4-2 and TRBJ1-6, with 7 bases fitting TRBD1. J was trimmed by 4 bases and V by 5 bases; bases with no gene match: 5. CDR1 is LGHNA and CDR2 is YNFKEQ in the germline V gene. The CDR3 is 15 amino acids.

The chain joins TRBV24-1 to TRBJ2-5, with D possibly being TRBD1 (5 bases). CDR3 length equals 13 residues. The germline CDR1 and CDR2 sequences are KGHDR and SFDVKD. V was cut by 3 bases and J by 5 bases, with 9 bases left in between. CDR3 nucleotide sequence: TGTGCCACCAGTGATGCCAGGGTGGAGACCCAGTACTTC. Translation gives CATSDARVETQYF.

CDR3 region: CAWSAGTEFYTDTQYF. CDR3 DNA: TGTGCCTGGAGTGCGGGGACCGAATTCTACACAGATACGCAGTATTTT. The chain is built from TRBV30 and TRBJ2-3; D is tentatively TRBD1 or TRBD2 (5 bases each). The CDR3 is made up of 16 amino acids. Looked up from germline, CDR1 is GTSNPN and CDR2 is SVGIG (reference sequence). Deletions cut 1 base from V and 2 bases from J, with 16 bases between.

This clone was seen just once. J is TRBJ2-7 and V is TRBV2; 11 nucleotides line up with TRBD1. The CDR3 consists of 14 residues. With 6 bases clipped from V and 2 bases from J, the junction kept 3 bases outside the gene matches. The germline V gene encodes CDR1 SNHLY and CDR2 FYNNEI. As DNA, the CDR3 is TGTGCCAGCAGGTTGGGACAGGGGGCCTACGAGCAGTACTTC. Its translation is CASRLGQGAYEQYF.